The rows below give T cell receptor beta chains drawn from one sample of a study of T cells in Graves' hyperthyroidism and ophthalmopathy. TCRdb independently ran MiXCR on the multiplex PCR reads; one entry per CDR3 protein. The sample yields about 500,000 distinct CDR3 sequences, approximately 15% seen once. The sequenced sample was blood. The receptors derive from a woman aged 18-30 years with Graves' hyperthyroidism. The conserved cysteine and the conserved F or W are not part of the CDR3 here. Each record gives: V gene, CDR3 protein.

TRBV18	ASSPRTSGRKETQY
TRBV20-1	SARQGGITDTQY
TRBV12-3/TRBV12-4	ASSLKGQKNIQY
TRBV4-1	ASSRNTGGSTDTQY
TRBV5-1	ASSLGGETEAF
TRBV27	ASGPWGPSNNQPQH
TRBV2	ASSLIPGTEETQY
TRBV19	ASLRKTGEVPTEAF
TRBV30	ASGLMETQY
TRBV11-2	AGSLKLAGNGYEQY
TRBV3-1	ASSQDAAGAYNEQF
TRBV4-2	ASSQGSRLAGAKNTGELF
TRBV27	ASSLSPPAGGGSYEQY
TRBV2	ASSASGTGTGELF
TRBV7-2	ASSLVGGAGNEQF
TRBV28	ATRRGGSYEQY
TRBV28	ASRLAGDFNEQF
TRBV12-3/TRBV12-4	ASSLGLAEQF
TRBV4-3	ASSPHRPGAKNIQY
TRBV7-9	ASNLGVPSYEQY
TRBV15	ATSRDSPRVRLREFKETQY
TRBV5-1	ASSLAQGVSGEQY
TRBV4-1	ASSQDYLSYEQY
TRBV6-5	ASSYSGKRETQY
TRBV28	ASSLLGGSESNYGYT
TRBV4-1	ASSQPISAGTGVSTEAF
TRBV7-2	ASSTGDRSHGYT
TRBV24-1	ATSDSKGLAGGQETQY
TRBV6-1	ASKVRGGRGETQY
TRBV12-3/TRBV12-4	ASREGTSGDLEAQY